Each of the 25 T cell receptor beta chains below was sequenced from the same sample in a study of identical twins. TCRdb fed the 5' RACE reads into MiXCR, producing one record per CDR3 protein. The table shows about 470,000 distinct CDR3 sequences, with approximately 24% occurring only once. These data are also associated with another study on T cells expressing NK-cell markers.

Sequencing was done on a sample of CD4+ T cells sorted from blood. The source is a woman younger than 35 in good health.

The chain has TRBV10-3 and TRBJ2-7; either TRBD1 or TRBD2 may fit D (6 bases each). V was pared by 10 bases and J by 7 bases, with 20 bases between. The CDR3 contains 13 residues. The germline gives CDR1 ENHRY, CDR2 SYGVKD. The DNA for the CDR3 is TGTGCCACGGGAGTGAGGGGGGACGGGGAGCAGTACTTC. This codes for CATGVRGDGEQYF.

J is TRBJ2-7 and V is TRBV5-6; 8 positions agree with TRBD2. Germline V gene lookup returns CDR1 SGHDT and CDR2 YYEEEE. The junction had 12 bases not matched to a gene; V was cut back by 2 bases and J by 2 bases. The CDR3 totals 17 residues. Here the CDR3 reads CASSLTAGATQPYEQYF. CDR3 in DNA: TGTGCCAGCAGCTTAACAGCGGGGGCCACTCAACCCTACGAGCAGTACTTC.

The rearrangement joins TRBV12-3 or TRBV12-4 to TRBJ2-1; D not certain. CDR3 size: 14 residues. With 2 bases removed from V and 7 bases from J, the gap between germline ends came to 12 bases. DNA for the CDR3: TGTGCCAGCAGTTTACCGGATGGACGGAATGAGCAGTTCTTC. This codes for CASSLPDGRNEQFF.

This clonotype was counted a few times. This chain joins TRBV12-3 or TRBV12-4 and TRBJ2-5; a possible D gene is TRBD1 (5 bases). Deletions cut 5 bases from V and 3 bases from J, with 16 bases between. The CDR3 loop spans 15 amino acids. CDR3 sequence reads: CASSQTDAAKETQYF. As DNA, the CDR3 is TGTGCCAGCAGTCAGACAGATGCGGCGAAAGAGACCCAGTACTTC.

The chain has TRBV2 and TRBJ1-4, with 7 bases fitting TRBD1. V gave up 6 bases and J gave up 4 bases; unmatched junction bases: 8. The CDR3 totals 15 residues. The germline gives CDR1 SNHLY, CDR2 FYNNEI. CDR3 amino acids: CASRGLTGLNEKLFF. The CDR3 bases are TGTGCCAGCAGGGGCCTGACAGGGCTTAATGAAAAACTGTTTTTT. Using reference TRBV2 and TRBJ1-4 for the parts outside the CDR3, the full variable domain is EPEVTQTPSHQVTQMGQEVILRCVPISNHLYFYWYRQILGQKVEFLVSFYNNEISEKSEIFDDQFSVERPDGSNFTLKIRSTKLEDSAMYFCASRGLTGLNEKLFFGSGTQLSVL.

This clonotype was counted between two and nine times. The V call is TRBV20-1, the J call TRBJ1-5, with TRBD1 matching over 7 bases. This CDR3 is 14 amino acids long. Per the germline V gene, CDR1 is DFQATT and CDR2 is SNEGSKA (reference sequence). J lost 4 bases, V lost 3 bases, and 6 bases had no gene match. The CDR3 DNA follows: TGCAGTGCTAGTCCGGGACAGAATAATCAGCCCCAGCATTTT. As protein: CSASPGQNNQPQHF.

This clonotype has just one count. The chain combines TRBV10-2 with TRBJ2-7, with TRBD2 matching 8 bases. The CDR3 has 16 residues. CDR1 is WSHSY, CDR2 SAAADI, per germline. Trimming removed 5 bases from V and 2 bases from J; junction bases left unmatched: 11. The DNA for the CDR3 is TGCGCCAGCAGTTCCCCTAGCGGGCGGAGTACCTACGAGCAGTACTTC. Protein sequence: CASSSPSGRSTYEQYF.

The chain joins TRBV20-1 to TRBJ1-2, with 9 bases identical to TRBD1. Germline V lookup: CDR1 DFQATT, CDR2 SNEGSKA (reference sequence). The CDR3 extends over 15 amino acids. The V and J ends lost 6 bases and 2 bases, in that order; junction bases with no gene match: 10. The CDR3 DNA sequence: TGCAGTGCAGTAGGGACAGGGCAAAGAAACTATGGCTACACCTTC. Protein: CSAVGTGQRNYGYTF.

This clonotype has a handful of counts. This chain uses TRBV6-1 with TRBJ2-2; the D gene is possibly TRBD2 (6 bases). The germline V and J ends were trimmed by 5 bases and 4 bases, with 8 bases remaining between them. Germline V lookup: CDR1 MNHNS, CDR2 SASEGT. The CDR3 length is 13 residues. The CDR3 DNA reads as TGTGCCAGCAGTCGGGACTTCACCGGGGAGCTGTTTTTT. Protein product: CASSRDFTGELFF.

This clonotype was seen only a few times. In DNA, the CDR3 is TGTGCCAGCAGCTTAGCGGTGGCGGTGGACACCATATATTTT. Encoded protein: CASSLAVAVDTIYF. The gene calls are TRBV7-8 and TRBJ1-3; D unresolved. Trimming removed 0 bases from V and 8 bases from J, with 11 bases in between. This CDR3 has 14 amino acids. Germline V gives CDR1 SGHVS, CDR2 FQNEAQ.

The V and J genes are TRBV27 and TRBJ2-3; D gene uncertain. Germline V gene lookup returns CDR1 MNHEY and CDR2 SMNVEV (reference sequence). V lost 7 bases and J 4 bases, leaving 15 bases between the germline ends. The CDR3 has 14 residues. In DNA form, the CDR3 reads TGTGCCAGCAAGTATAAGCGAGAGTCAGATACGCAGTATTTT. Translated: CASKYKRESDTQYF.

The sample holds a few counts of this clonotype. V gene TRBV5-1 combines with J gene TRBJ2-7; D may be TRBD1 (6 bases). V was clipped by 0 bases and J by 2 bases, with 9 bases between them. This CDR3 comprises 14 residues. The germline CDR1 and CDR2 sequences are SGHRS and YFSETQ. CDR3 DNA sequence: TGCGCCAGCAGCTTGGACAGGGCCCCCTACGAGCAGTACTTC. It encodes CASSLDRAPYEQYF.

This clonotype was seen only a few times. V and J are TRBV7-2 and TRBJ2-1, with D hard to call. In germline, CDR1 is SGHTA, CDR2 FQGNSA. This CDR3 comprises 16 residues. V was pared by 0 bases and J by 0 bases, with 9 bases between. The DNA for the CDR3 is TGTGCCAGCAGCTTAGCCAGTGTCATCTCCTACAATGAGCAGTTCTTC. This sequence encodes CASSLASVISYNEQFF. The full variable domain, in which reference TRBV7-2 and TRBJ2-1 provide the parts outside the CDR3, is GAGVSQSPSNKVTEKGKDVELRCDPISGHTALYWYRQSLGQGLEFLIYFQGNSAPDKSGLPSDRFSAERTGGSVSTLTIQRTQQEDSAVYLCASSLASVISYNEQFFGPGTRLTVL.

DNA of the CDR3: TGTGCCAGCTCACAAACTACTAGCGTCAAAAACATTCAGTACTTC. Its protein is CASSQTTSVKNIQYF. The chain joins TRBV18 to TRBJ2-4; 7 bases map to TRBD2. CDR1 is KGHSH and CDR2 is LQKENI in the germline V gene. The CDR3 has 15 amino acids. The V and J ends lost 4 bases and 3 bases, in that order; junction bases with no gene match: 6.

V and J are TRBV12-3 or TRBV12-4 and TRBJ1-1; D remains ambiguous. The CDR3 is made up of 13 amino acids. The V end lost 6 bases, the J end lost 1 base, and 9 bases lay between the germline ends. In nucleotides, the CDR3 is TGTGCCAGCAGACCAGGACGGAACACTGAAGCTTTCTTT. Translated: CASRPGRNTEAFF.

The V call is TRBV20-1, the J call TRBJ2-1; TRBD1 might be the D (6 bases). The length of the CDR3 is 11 residues. V was clipped by 3 bases and J by 10 bases, with 10 bases between them. The germline gives CDR1 DFQATT, CDR2 SNEGSKA (reference sequence). CDR3 in DNA: TGCAGTGCTAGGTTGAGGGGGGAGCAGTTCTTC. Amino acids: CSARLRGEQFF.

The chain recombines TRBV7-9 with TRBJ2-7; TRBD2 is a possible D gene (6 bases). Germline lookup yields CDR1 SEHNR and CDR2 FQNEAQ (reference sequence). V lost 5 bases and J 1 base, leaving 15 bases between the germline ends. The CDR3 length is 15 residues. The CDR3 DNA reads as TGTGCCAGCAGCCGGGGCCGGGACTCTTCCTACGAGCAGTACTTC. Protein: CASSRGRDSSYEQYF.

This clonotype was seen more than once but under ten times. The chain joins TRBV7-9 to TRBJ2-1; 9 bases line up with TRBD2. The ends lost 5 bases at V and 6 bases at J; junction bases unmatched: 8. CDR3 length equals 15 residues. From germline, CDR1 is SEHNR and CDR2 FQNEAQ (reference sequence). The CDR3 bases are TGTGCCAGCAGCCCAATGGGACTAGCAGGCAATGAGCAGTTCTTC. Translation: CASSPMGLAGNEQFF.

This clonotype has just a few counts. This chain links TRBV3-1 with TRBJ2-1; 7 nucleotides agree with TRBD2. Germline V lookup: CDR1 LGHDT, CDR2 YNNKEL (reference sequence). The CDR3 length is 16 residues. The J segment lost 3 bases and the V segment lost 2 bases, leaving 7 bases of the junction unmatched. CDR3 coding DNA: TGTGCCAGCAGCCAACCACTAGCGTCAATCTACAATGAGCAGTTCTTC. It encodes CASSQPLASIYNEQFF.

The chain is built from TRBV11-3 and TRBJ2-1; possibly TRBD2 for D (7 bases). Deletions cut 5 bases from V and 9 bases from J, with 17 bases between. The CDR3 is 14 residues long. CDR1 and CDR2 (germline): SGHNT, YENEEA. CDR3 nucleotides: TGTGCCAGCAGCCCAATAGGGGGGGGCGTTGAGCAGTTCTTC. It yields the protein CASSPIGGGVEQFF.

A note on this clonotype: The junction does not match germline at one end; this may be a read error. V gene TRBV6-6 combines with J gene TRBJ2-3; TRBD1 aligns across 9 bases. The CDR3 runs to 12 residues. Germline assignment: CDR1 MNHNY and CDR2 SVGAGI (reference sequence). In nucleotides, the CDR3 is TGTGCCAGCAGTTACTCGGGGGACAGGGTACATTTT. This codes for CASSYSGDRVHF.

The chain carries TRBV12-3 or TRBV12-4 and TRBJ1-2; D not resolved. This CDR3 is 17 amino acids long. Between the trimmed V and J ends, which lost 5 bases and 3 bases, there was a span of 22 bases. DNA for the CDR3: TGTGCCAGCAGTGACACCTGGCGGCAGACTCCCTACTATGGCTACACCTTC. This codes for CASSDTWRQTPYYGYTF.

This clonotype was seen a handful of times. The genes are TRBV12-3 or TRBV12-4 and TRBJ2-1, with D unclear. V gave up 7 bases and J gave up 8 bases, with 12 bases separating them. This CDR3 is 12 amino acids long. CDR3 DNA: TGTGCCAGCACCCTCCTGGTTGATGAGCAGTTCTTC. Protein sequence: CASTLLVDEQFF.

The J gene is TRBJ2-2, the V gene TRBV7-2; D tentatively reads TRBD1 or TRBD2 (5 bases each). Trimming cost V 5 bases and J 1 base, with 14 bases left between them. The CDR3 runs 16 residues. CDR1 SGHTA and CDR2 FQGNSA come from the germline V gene. DNA of the CDR3: TGTGCCAGCAGCGCCCCCGGGACCCTGAACACCGGGGAGCTGTTTTTT. As protein: CASSAPGTLNTGELFF.

This rearrangement joins TRBV12-5 to TRBJ2-2, with 7 bases lining up with TRBD1. The CDR3 extends over 15 amino acids. The germline CDR1 and CDR2 sequences are LGHNT and FRNRAP. V lost 5 bases and J lost 4; bases outside the gene matches: 7. CDR3 DNA: TGTGCTAGTGGTGGCCGGGACAGAACCACCGGGGAGCTGTTTTTT. It is translated as CASGGRDRTTGELFF.